What follows is one T cell receptor beta chain and its context. The antigen remains undetermined. This specimen comes from a study of early T cells in non-severe SARS-CoV-2 infection. Study summary: The study sequenced bulk RNA from unsorted whole blood, with chains unpaired.

Study results and caveats: A preference for anti-spike CD8 responses marked VDJdb matching, which missed private and CD4 specificities.

Individual cDNA molecules received unique molecular identifiers during library preparation. TCRdb ran MiXCR on the 5' RACE reads and lists one entry per CDR3 protein. Of approximately 49,000 distinct CDR3 sequences in the sample, roughly 12% were seen once. The TCR comes from an adult who was a healthcare worker with PCR-confirmed SARS-CoV-2 infection or an uninfected control (not recorded which). Sequenced material: whole blood.

DNA for the CDR3: TGTGCCACCAGCATTGAGACACAAAACACTGAAGCTTTCTTT. It codes for CATSIETQNTEAFF. The chain is built from TRBV15 and TRBJ1-1; D gene ambiguous. Per the germline V gene, CDR1 is LNHNV and CDR2 is YYDKDF (reference sequence). The V end lost 4 bases, the J end lost 2 bases, and 11 bases lay between the germline ends. This CDR3 comprises 14 residues.